Below are 26 T cell receptor beta chains sequenced from a single sample in a study of cytomegalovirus exposure and HLA in healthy donors. PCR was performed using 60 Vbeta and 13 Jbeta primers. Sequencing was performed with immunoSEQ multiplex PCR; in TCRdb, only in-frame clones are kept and a portion is missing. Listed are some 120,000 clones; 2% falls within the top ten. The sequencing input was PBMCs. Receptors originate from a woman aged 55-70 years in good health and CMV-seronegative.

The V and J genes are TRBV7-3 and TRBJ1-4, with TRBD1 as a possible D gene (5 bases). V gave up 0 bases and J gave up 3 bases, with 8 bases separating them. CDR3 size: 15 residues. Germline lookup yields CDR1 SGHTA and CDR2 FQGTGA. The CDR3 coding sequence is TGTGCCAGCAGCTTAACTGGGGGGGCTAATGAAAAACTGTTTTTT. Its translation is CASSLTGGANEKLFF.

J is TRBJ2-5 and V is TRBV29-1; 8 bases fit TRBD1. This CDR3 contains 19 residues. After removal of 5 bases from V and 3 bases from J, the junction contained 23 bases not matched to a gene. In germline, CDR1 is SQVTM, CDR2 ANQGSEA. The CDR3 here is CSVRAGQRTGKDYEETQYF. The DNA of the CDR3 is TGCAGCGTTCGGGCGGGACAAAGGACAGGGAAAGATTATGAAGAGACCCAGTACTTC.

This chain links TRBV19 with TRBJ2-1, with D perhaps TRBD1 (8 bases). Germline lookup yields CDR1 LNHDA and CDR2 SQIVND (reference sequence). V lost 1 base, J lost 8 bases, and 21 bases lay in between. The CDR3 is 17 amino acids. CDR3 loop: CASSIAGGRARGHEQFF. In nucleotides, the CDR3 is TGTGCCAGTAGTATAGCGGGAGGCCGTGCCAGGGGGCATGAGCAGTTCTTC.

The rearrangement uses TRBV29-1 and TRBJ2-5; TRBD2 matches at 8 bases. The length of the CDR3 is 14 residues. V lost 2 bases, J lost 2 bases, and 4 bases stayed unmatched. Germline V gene sequence: CDR1 SQVTM, CDR2 ANQGSEA. In DNA form, the CDR3 reads TGCAGCGTTGAACCTAGCGGGCCTCAAGAGACCCAGTACTTC. Its translation is CSVEPSGPQETQYF.

The genes are TRBV19 and TRBJ2-6; a weak D match, TRBD2 (5 bases). CDR1 and CDR2 from the germline V gene are LNHDA and SQIVND (reference sequence). The CDR3 has 19 residues. V gave up 3 bases and J gave up 0 bases, with 18 bases separating them. The CDR3 coding sequence is TGTGCCAGTAGTATTTTAGTTTTGGGAGTCCACTCTGGGGCCAACGTCCTGACTTTC. Translated: CASSILVLGVHSGANVLTF.

This chain joins TRBV11-1 and TRBJ2-3, with D unclear. Trimming left V 3 bases short and J 2 bases short, with 6 bases between. The CDR3 runs to 13 residues. CDR1 and CDR2 from the germline V gene are SGHAT and FQDESV (reference sequence). The CDR3 here is CASSFSDTDTQYF. For the CDR3, the DNA is TGTGCCAGCAGCTTTTCAGACACAGATACGCAGTATTTT.

J is TRBJ1-1 and V is TRBV6-1; D gene unclear. Trimming pared 5 bases from V and 4 bases from J, leaving 11 bases between. The CDR3 extends over 13 amino acids. Per the germline V gene, CDR1 is MNHNS and CDR2 is SASEGT. The CDR3 spells CASSFSLSTEAFF. CDR3 nucleotides: TGTGCCAGCAGTTTTTCATTGAGCACTGAAGCTTTCTTT.

The chain has TRBV15 and TRBJ2-1; D is ambiguous. The ends were cut back, 4 bases at V and 6 bases at J, with 13 bases in the middle. The CDR3 loop spans 14 amino acids. Germline CDR1 is LNHNV and CDR2 is YYDKDF (reference sequence). In nucleotides, the CDR3 is TGTGCCACCAGCATTGAATCTTACGGCAATGAGCAGTTCTTC. Its protein product is CATSIESYGNEQFF.

The CDR3, as DNA: TGTGCCAGCAGCTTATTAGACAGCTCTCGCTCTGGAAACACCATATATTTT. This sequence encodes CASSLLDSSRSGNTIYF. J is TRBJ1-3 and V is TRBV13, with a weak D call TRBD1 (5 bases). The CDR3 is 17 amino acids. Trimming left V 2 bases short and J 0 bases short, with 14 bases between. Germline assignment: CDR1 PRHDT and CDR2 FYEKMQ (reference sequence).

The chain is built from TRBV5-1 and TRBJ2-1; TRBD2 is a possible D gene (6 bases). The CDR3 length is 14 residues. Trimming cost V 0 bases and J 9 bases, with 13 bases left between them. The germline CDR1 and CDR2 sequences are SGHRS and YFSETQ. The chain's CDR3 is CASSLALGGGEQFF. The CDR3, as DNA: TGCGCCAGCAGCTTGGCCCTGGGAGGAGGTGAGCAGTTCTTC.

The J gene is TRBJ2-1, the V gene TRBV5-1, with 8 bases aligning to TRBD2. Germline assignment: CDR1 SGHRS and CDR2 YFSETQ. This CDR3 is built from 16 residues. V gave up 0 bases and J gave up 0 bases; unmatched junction bases: 2. CDR3 sequence reads: CASSLALAASYNEQFF. CDR3 nucleotides: TGCGCCAGCAGCTTGGCACTAGCGGCCTCCTACAATGAGCAGTTCTTC.

The chain recombines TRBV2 with TRBJ2-7; D may be TRBD2 (5 bases). Germline CDR1 is SNHLY and CDR2 is FYNNEI. This CDR3 comprises 14 residues. Trimming cost V 6 bases and J 2 bases, with 14 bases left between them. The CDR3 DNA reads as TGTGCCAGCAGACAAGAGGGCGCCACCTACGAGCAGTACTTC. The encoded protein is CASRQEGATYEQYF.

This sequence joins TRBV9 and TRBJ2-3; possible D gene TRBD2, 5 bases. The CDR3 extends over 15 amino acids. Trimming pared 3 bases from V and 4 bases from J, leaving 15 bases between. CDR1 is SGDLS, CDR2 YYNGEE, per germline. The CDR3 reads CASSASVGGADTQYF. For the CDR3, the DNA is TGTGCCAGCAGCGCCTCGGTCGGAGGCGCAGATACGCAGTATTTT.

DNA for the CDR3: TGTGCCAGTAGTCCCCAGGATGCCCCTGGGGCCAACGTCCTGACTTTC. Its protein product is CASSPQDAPGANVLTF. The V call is TRBV19, the J call TRBJ2-6, with unresolved D. In germline, CDR1 is LNHDA, CDR2 SQIVND (reference sequence). There are 16 residues in the CDR3. V lost 5 bases to trimming and J lost 2 bases, with 13 bases between them.

Considering frequency, this clone is medium-sized. The chain employs TRBV6-4 and TRBJ2-1, with 8 bases that match TRBD1. The V gene's germline CDR1 is MRHNA and CDR2 SNTAGT. The V segment lost 0 bases and the J segment 5 bases; nucleotides outside the gene matches: 6. The CDR3 extends over 16 amino acids. CDR3 sequence reads: CASSDSMGTGNNEQFF. In nucleotides, the CDR3 is TGTGCCAGCAGTGACTCGATGGGGACAGGAAACAATGAGCAGTTCTTC.

The V call is TRBV6-6, the J call TRBJ1-2; 7 bases match TRBD1. After removal of 8 bases from V and 2 bases from J, the junction contained 2 bases not matched to a gene. Germline-derived CDR1 and CDR2 are MNHNY and SVGAGI (reference sequence). This CDR3 has 12 amino acids. The CDR3 here is CASQQGNYGYTF. The CDR3 DNA sequence: TGTGCCAGCCAACAGGGGAACTATGGCTACACCTTC.

The CDR3 nucleotides read TGTGCCAGCAGTGGCGGCGGGGAGCGGTCCTACAATGAGCAGTTCTTC. Its protein is CASSGGGERSYNEQFF. The V call is TRBV2, the J call TRBJ2-1; weak D call: TRBD2 (6 bases). The CDR3 is made up of 16 amino acids. The ends were cut back, 4 bases at V and 1 base at J, with 14 bases in the middle. Germline CDR1 and CDR2: SNHLY and FYNNEI.

This chain uses TRBV7-3 with TRBJ2-2; 11 bases match TRBD2. The length of the CDR3 is 16 residues. Losses at the gene ends were 5 bases for V and 2 bases for J; bases not matched to a gene: 4. Germline values: CDR1 SGHTA, CDR2 FQGTGA. CDR3 DNA: TGTGCCAGCAGCCGTACTAGCGGGAGCAACACCGGGGAGCTGTTTTTT. The encoded protein is CASSRTSGSNTGELFF.

The chain joins TRBV9 to TRBJ1-1, with D possibly being TRBD1 (5 bases). Trimming took 0 bases from V and 0 from J, leaving 6 bases between them. The CDR3 length is 14 residues. Looked up from germline, CDR1 is SGDLS and CDR2 is YYNGEE. The chain's CDR3 is CASSVEQVNTEAFF. CDR3 nucleotides: TGTGCCAGCAGCGTAGAACAGGTGAACACTGAAGCTTTCTTT.

The V gene is TRBV11-2, the J gene TRBJ1-1; no clear D. Germline V lookup: CDR1 SGHAT, CDR2 FQNNGV. The CDR3 spans 13 residues. The ends were cut back, 5 bases at V and 4 bases at J, with 11 bases in the middle. CDR3 nucleotides: TGTGCCAGCAGCCTTGGGCTGATCACTGAAGCTTTCTTT. This gives the protein CASSLGLITEAFF. Together with reference TRBV11-2 and TRBJ1-1, the CDR3 gives the full variable domain: EAGVAQSPRYKIIEKRQSVAFWCNPISGHATLYWYQQILGQGPKLLIQFQNNGVVDDSQLPKDRFSAERLKGVDSTLKIQPAKLEDSAVYLCASSLGLITEAFFGQGTRLTVV.

The V and J genes are TRBV10-2 and TRBJ1-2; tentatively, D is TRBD1 (6 bases). This CDR3 is 13 amino acids long. V lost 7 bases and J lost 7, with 16 bases in between. Per germline, CDR1 WSHSY and CDR2 SAAADI. The CDR3 sequence is CASTLRDKGGYTF. The CDR3 DNA follows: TGCGCCAGCACCCTCCGGGACAAAGGTGGCTACACCTTC.

A remark on this clone: The junction and the germline gene differ at one end; a read error may be behind it. The same CDR3 also results from other DNA sequences found in this sample. The chain couples TRBV6-5 to TRBJ2-7; D may correspond to TRBD1 or TRBD2 (6 bases each). There are 15 residues in the CDR3. Per germline, CDR1 MNHEY and CDR2 SVGAGI. The CDR3 here is CASRRDGTPSYEQYF. In DNA form, the CDR3 reads TGCGCCAGCAGGAGGGACGGGACACCATCCTACGAGCAGTACTTC.

The chain couples TRBV10-3 to TRBJ1-2; TRBD1 matches 8 bases. The CDR3 length is 13 residues. J lost 6 bases, V lost 4 bases, and 4 bases had no gene match. Germline V lookup: CDR1 ENHRY, CDR2 SYGVKD. CDR3 region: CAISATGGDGYTF. CDR3 bases: TGTGCCATCAGTGCTACAGGGGGGGATGGCTACACCTTC.

The chain is built from TRBV23-1 and TRBJ1-3; perhaps TRBD1 as D (6 bases). TRBV23-1 counts as an open reading frame of uncertain function. The CDR3 sequence is 15 residues long. Trimming left V 4 bases short and J 0 bases short, with 10 bases between. In nucleotides, the CDR3 is TGCGCCAGCAGTCCGGGGGGGCTCTCTGGAAACACCATATATTTT. This encodes CASSPGGLSGNTIYF.

This chain joins TRBV5-6 and TRBJ1-2; possibly TRBD1 for D (6 bases). CDR1 is SGHDT, CDR2 YYEEEE, per germline. The V end was cut by 9 bases, the J end by 1 base, with 19 bases between. CDR3 size: 15 residues. CDR3 protein: CATTIRTEFNYGYTF. The DNA for the CDR3 is TGTGCCACCACAATACGGACAGAGTTTAACTATGGCTACACCTTC.

V is TRBV28 and J is TRBJ2-4; D not certain. With 7 bases removed from V and 0 bases from J, the gap between germline ends came to 10 bases. This CDR3 has 14 residues. Per germline, CDR1 MDHEN and CDR2 SYDVKM. The CDR3 is CASTMTLAKNIQYF. DNA of the CDR3: TGTGCCAGCACCATGACTTTAGCCAAAAACATTCAGTACTTC.